The 27 T cell receptor beta chains in this list originate from one sample, sequenced in a study of T-cell reconstitution after alpha-beta-depleted transplantation in children. TCRbeta library construction was performed incorporating unique molecular identifiers. TCRdb fed the PCR reads into MiXCR, producing one record per CDR3 protein. Of hundreds of thousands of distinct CDR3 sequences in the sample, approximately 14% were seen once. The specimen was PBMCs, collected before TCRalphabeta/CD19-depleted stem cell transplant. The receptors originated from a girl under 10 years old with congenital amegakaryocytic thrombocytopenia, due to receive a stem cell transplant.

CDR3 nucleotide sequence: TGTGCCAGCAGCTCCGTAGCGGGAGCTCCCTCCTACAATGAGCAGTTCTTC. Translating it yields CASSSVAGAPSYNEQFF. The rearrangement joins TRBV7-8 to TRBJ2-1, with 9 nucleotides matching TRBD2. V dropped 4 bases and J dropped 0; count of bases not matched to a gene: 7. The V gene's germline CDR1 is SGHVS and CDR2 FQNEAQ. The CDR3 runs 17 residues.

This clonotype came up many times. The chain employs TRBV11-2 and TRBJ2-1; D not resolved. The CDR3 sequence is 16 residues long. V gave up 3 bases and J gave up 2 bases, with 14 bases separating them. The germline V gene encodes CDR1 SGHAT and CDR2 FQNNGV. Here the CDR3 reads CASSFGQSSPYNEQFF. The DNA of the CDR3 is TGTGCCAGCAGCTTTGGGCAGTCCTCTCCCTACAATGAGCAGTTCTTC.

J is TRBJ2-1 and V is TRBV7-9; 11 bases are shared with TRBD2. Per germline, CDR1 SEHNR and CDR2 FQNEAQ (reference sequence). V lost 5 bases and J lost 10; bases outside the gene matches: 10. The CDR3 has 15 amino acids. The CDR3 region has the DNA TGTGCCAGCAGCCAACTAGCGGGAGTAAGGCAGGAGCAGTTCTTC. It encodes CASSQLAGVRQEQFF.

This chain connects TRBV5-1 to TRBJ1-6, with 7 bases aligning to TRBD1. After removal of 0 bases from V and 7 bases from J, the junction contained 4 bases not matched to a gene. This CDR3 has 15 amino acids. Per the germline V gene, CDR1 is SGHRS and CDR2 is YFSETQ. This CDR3 reads CASSLERGRNSPLHF. The CDR3 DNA reads TGCGCCAGCAGCTTGGAGAGGGGGCGAAATTCACCCCTCCACTTT. Variable domain in full (rest from reference TRBV5-1 and TRBJ1-6): KAGVTQTPRYLIKTRGQQVTLSCSPISGHRSVSWYQQTPGQGLQFLFEYFSETQRNKGNFPGRFSGRQFSNSRSEMNVSTLELGDSALYLCASSLERGRNSPLHFGNGTRLTVT.

Ten or more counts support this clonotype. V and J are TRBV12-3 or TRBV12-4 and TRBJ2-2; D is perhaps TRBD2 (6 bases). The V end was cut by 5 bases, the J end by 5 bases, with 15 bases between. The CDR3 extends over 15 amino acids. This CDR3 is CASSEPGLRTGELFF. The CDR3 nucleotides are TGTGCCAGCAGTGAACCGGGACTGAGGACCGGGGAGCTGTTTTTT.

Ten or more counts support this clonotype. This chain connects TRBV5-1 to TRBJ2-2; a weak D match, TRBD1 (6 bases). The CDR3 sequence is 13 residues long. The V gene lost 4 bases and the J gene lost 9 bases, with 13 bases spanning the gap. Looked up from germline, CDR1 is SGHRS and CDR2 is YFSETQ. Here the CDR3 reads CASSGTGSWELFF. DNA of the CDR3: TGCGCCAGCAGCGGAACAGGGTCCTGGGAGCTGTTTTTT.

This clonotype occurred a few times. The chain uses TRBV4-1 and TRBJ2-7; no clear D. This CDR3 comprises 14 residues. Trimming pared 0 bases from V and 3 bases from J, leaving 9 bases between. Per the germline V gene, CDR1 is MGHRA and CDR2 is YSYEKL. The CDR3 sequence: CASSQEKAYYEQYF. CDR3 bases: TGCGCCAGCAGCCAAGAAAAGGCCTACTACGAGCAGTACTTC.

This clonotype was counted a single time. The CDR3 reads CASSLSGTTDTQYF. The CDR3 coding sequence is TGTGCCAGCAGCTTGTCTGGCACCACAGATACGCAGTATTTT. The J gene is TRBJ2-3, the V gene TRBV7-3; the D is unclear. CDR3 size: 14 residues. V lost 3 bases to trimming and J lost 2 bases, with 9 bases between them. Germline V gives CDR1 SGHTA, CDR2 FQGTGA. Full variable domain (missing parts from reference TRBV7-3 and TRBJ2-3): GAGVSQTPSNKVTEKGKYVELRCDPISGHTALYWYRQSLGQGPEFLIYFQGTGAADDSGLPNDRFFAVRPEGSVSTLKIQRTERGDSAVYLCASSLSGTTDTQYFGPGTRLTVL.

The sample holds many counts of this clonotype. This chain uses TRBV20-1 with TRBJ2-5; no reliable D call. Germline assignment: CDR1 DFQATT and CDR2 SNEGSKA (reference sequence). V lost 0 bases and J lost 3, with 8 bases in between. The CDR3 has 13 residues. CDR3: CSAREAAEETQYF. The CDR3 coding sequence is TGCAGTGCTAGAGAGGCAGCAGAAGAGACCCAGTACTTC.

This clonotype was seen ten or more times. V gene TRBV28 combines with J gene TRBJ1-2; D remains ambiguous. CDR1 MDHEN and CDR2 SYDVKM come from the germline V gene. Trimming took 2 bases from V and 3 from J, leaving 10 bases between them. The CDR3 contains 14 residues. The CDR3 protein is CASSLGYVYYGYTF. The CDR3 DNA reads TGTGCCAGCAGTTTAGGGTATGTCTACTATGGCTACACCTTC.

This clonotype has more than one count but fewer than ten. The V gene is TRBV5-1, the J gene TRBJ2-7; D is perhaps TRBD1 (6 bases). The CDR3 spans 14 residues. The V and J ends lost 0 bases and 3 bases respectively, with 10 bases between them. CDR1 and CDR2 from the germline V gene are SGHRS and YFSETQ. The CDR3 region is CASSLAGQFYEQYF. The DNA for the CDR3 is TGCGCCAGCAGCTTGGCCGGACAGTTCTACGAGCAGTACTTC.

The chain is built from TRBV7-9 and TRBJ2-3; 7 nucleotides line up with TRBD2. The germline V gene encodes CDR1 SEHNR and CDR2 FQNEAQ (reference sequence). CDR3 length: 13 amino acids. With V trimmed by 8 bases and J by 6 bases, 8 bases remained unmatched. The CDR3 DNA follows: TGTGCCAGCGGGGAGGGCCTGCGGGATACGCAGTATTTT. It codes for CASGEGLRDTQYF.

This clonotype was counted ten times or more. V gene TRBV7-6 combines with J gene TRBJ2-1, with 10 bases identical to TRBD2. Germline V gene lookup returns CDR1 SGHVS and CDR2 FNYEAQ. The CDR3 is made up of 21 amino acids. Losses at the gene ends were 1 base for V and 6 bases for J; bases not matched to a gene: 21. CDR3 sequence (DNA): TGTGCCAGCAGCTTAGATCCTAGGTGGCTAGCGGGAGTGACGGTTCGCAATGAGCAGTTCTTC. Amino acid sequence: CASSLDPRWLAGVTVRNEQFF.

Turning to this clonotype: A much more abundant neighbour one base away suggests this may be a read error. The J gene is TRBJ1-5, the V gene TRBV27, with D unresolved. CDR3 length equals 14 residues. Between the trimmed V and J ends, which lost 1 base and 7 bases, there was a span of 11 bases. Germline assignment: CDR1 MNHEY and CDR2 SMNVEV (reference sequence). CDR3 coding DNA: TGTGCCAGCAGTTTATTTAGATTTGGCCAGCCCCAGCATTTT. Protein: CASSLFRFGQPQHF.

The chain couples TRBV13 to TRBJ2-3; D uncertain. With 1 base removed from V and 2 bases from J, the gap between germline ends came to 10 bases. Germline V gene sequence: CDR1 PRHDT, CDR2 FYEKMQ (reference sequence). The CDR3 consists of 15 residues. CDR3 nucleotide sequence: TGTGCCAGCAGCTTAGAGGCCTCACTCACAGATACGCAGTATTTT. Amino acids: CASSLEASLTDTQYF.

This rearrangement joins TRBV19 to TRBJ1-2; a weak D match, TRBD1 (5 bases). This CDR3 has 15 amino acids. Trimming stripped 1 base from V and 0 bases from J, with 9 bases between. Per the germline V gene, CDR1 is LNHDA and CDR2 is SQIVND (reference sequence). DNA of the CDR3: TGTGCCAGTAGTATAGTTCAGGGCCCTAACTATGGCTACACCTTC. Encoded protein: CASSIVQGPNYGYTF.

This clonotype was observed many times. The chain combines TRBV10-1 with TRBJ2-1, with 7 bases matching TRBD2. V lost 4 bases to trimming and J lost 9 bases; unmatched junction nucleotides: 3. The CDR3 extends over 12 amino acids. Germline CDR1 is WNHNN and CDR2 is SYGVQD (reference sequence). CDR3 DNA sequence: TGCGCCAGCAGTGGAGCGGGATTTGAGCAGTTCTTC. Protein product: CASSGAGFEQFF.

The chain has TRBV20-1 and TRBJ2-1; TRBD2 agrees at 7 bases. CDR3 length equals 17 residues. Trimming at V came to 4 bases and at J to 0 bases, leaving 12 bases not matched to a gene. CDR1 is DFQATT and CDR2 is SNEGSKA in the germline V gene (reference sequence). CDR3 loop: CSAIRYGGGDSYNEQFF. CDR3 sequence (DNA): TGCAGTGCTATCCGCTACGGCGGGGGAGACTCCTACAATGAGCAGTTCTTC.

This clonotype has ten or more counts. The chain recombines TRBV5-1 with TRBJ2-1; 10 nucleotides match TRBD1. CDR1 is SGHRS, CDR2 YFSETQ, per germline. V trimming: 4 bases; J trimming: 3 bases; junction bases outside the gene matches: 7. CDR3 length: 16 amino acids. The CDR3 DNA reads TGCGCCAGCAGCGCGGGGACAGGGGTTGTCTACAATGAGCAGTTCTTC. It is translated as CASSAGTGVVYNEQFF.

About this clonotype itself: A single base separates this from a much larger clone, so it may be a read error. This sequence joins TRBV9 and TRBJ2-1; unclear D gene. The CDR3 length is 12 residues. Germline CDR1 reads SGDLS; CDR2 reads YYNGEE. The chain's CDR3 is CASCVLFNEQFF. The CDR3 DNA follows: TGTGCCAGCTGCGTATTGTTCAATGAGCAGTTCTTC.

The chain carries TRBV20-1 and TRBJ2-1, with 13 bases that match TRBD2. V was pared by 3 bases and J by 0 bases, with 2 bases of the junction left unmatched. The CDR3 has 16 residues. The V gene's germline CDR1 is DFQATT and CDR2 SNEGSKA (reference sequence). The CDR3 DNA sequence: TGCAGTGCTAGTCGGACTAGCGGGAGCTCCTACAATGAGCAGTTCTTC. Amino acid sequence: CSASRTSGSSYNEQFF.

This clonotype has at least ten counts. The rearrangement joins TRBV5-1 to TRBJ2-7, with 8 bases that match TRBD1. V was pared by 8 bases and J by 0 bases, with 10 bases of the junction left unmatched. Germline lookup yields CDR1 SGHRS and CDR2 YFSETQ. The CDR3 length is 15 residues. CDR3 DNA sequence: TGCGCCAGTCGACCGGGACAGGTGTTCTCCTACGAGCAGTACTTC. This gives the protein CASRPGQVFSYEQYF. The full variable domain, rest sourced from reference TRBV5-1 and TRBJ2-7, is KAGVTQTPRYLIKTRGQQVTLSCSPISGHRSVSWYQQTPGQGLQFLFEYFSETQRNKGNFPGRFSGRQFSNSRSEMNVSTLELGDSALYLCASRPGQVFSYEQYFGPGTRLTVT.

This clonotype was observed at least ten times. CDR3 in amino acids: CASSFGSNYNSPLHF. The CDR3 coding sequence is TGTGCCAGCAGTTTTGGCAGTAACTATAATTCACCCCTCCACTTT. The chain carries TRBV12-3 or TRBV12-4 and TRBJ1-6; D ambiguous. The CDR3 runs 15 residues. The ends were cut back, 3 bases at V and 3 bases at J, with 9 bases in the middle.

This clonotype came up many times. The rearrangement uses TRBV28 and TRBJ2-7; 11 nucleotides match TRBD2. The CDR3 runs to 15 residues. The V segment lost 6 bases and the J segment 3 bases; nucleotides outside the gene matches: 7. CDR1 is MDHEN and CDR2 is SYDVKM in the germline V gene. This CDR3 reads CASSYVTSGIYEQYF. CDR3 nucleotide sequence: TGTGCCAGCAGCTACGTGACTAGCGGGATCTACGAGCAGTACTTC.

This clonotype has at least ten counts. V gene TRBV5-5 combines with J gene TRBJ2-2; possible D gene TRBD1, 7 bases. Germline CDR1 SGHKS, CDR2 YYEKEE (reference sequence). The CDR3 is 15 amino acids. Trimming took 5 bases from V and 3 from J, leaving 14 bases between them. Here the CDR3 DNA reads TGTGCCAGCAGACAGGGGACTCTTTACACCGGGGAGCTGTTTTTT. It yields the protein CASRQGTLYTGELFF.

This clonotype was counted between two and nine times. The rearrangement uses TRBV20-1 and TRBJ2-5, with a possible D match to TRBD2 (5 bases). Germline-derived CDR1 and CDR2 are DFQATT and SNEGSKA (reference sequence). CDR3 length: 12 amino acids. Trimming shortened V by 6 bases and J by 11 bases, and 19 bases separated the two germline ends. The CDR3 sequence is CSARLGAARQYF. CDR3 DNA sequence: TGCAGTGCCCGGCTGGGAGCGGCCCGTCAGTACTTC.

The V gene is TRBV5-1, the J gene TRBJ2-1, with 12 bases lining up with TRBD2. Unmatched junction bases numbered 4, after V lost 3 bases and J lost 6 bases. CDR1 and CDR2 (germline): SGHRS, YFSETQ. The CDR3 has 15 amino acids. This CDR3 is CASSWRLAGVNEQFF. The CDR3 nucleotides read TGCGCCAGCAGCTGGAGACTAGCGGGAGTCAATGAGCAGTTCTTC.